A selection of T cell receptor beta chains follows, all from one sample in a study of glioma-infiltrating T cells after dendritic cell vaccination. Clones were read by immunoSEQ multiplex PCR, and TCRdb kept only the in-frame ones, dropping some. Of tens of thousands of clones in the sample, roughly four fifths were seen once. The sequenced sample was blood, obtained after dendritic cell vaccination. The receptors come from a human donor with glioblastoma. CDR3s include the opening cysteine and the closing phenylalanine or tryptophan. Fields, in order: J gene, V gene, CDR3 length, D gene, clone size, CDR3 DNA, CDR3 protein. A D gene is named only where the DNA matches it firmly. Some rows mark clone size as missing; the rest say once, few, many or name a class of expanded clone.

>TRBJ2-6|TRBV10-3|15|-|-
TGTGCCATCAAACAGTTAAAGTCTGGGGCCAACGTCCTGACTTTC
CAIKQLKSGANVLTF
>TRBJ2-7|TRBV12-5|17|TRBD1|-
TGTGCTAGTGGCCTTGGACAGGGGGCTCCGAGCTCCTACGAGCAGTACTTC
CASGLGQGAPSSYEQYF
>TRBJ1-2|TRBV29-1|14|TRBD1|few
TGCAGCGTTGAAGAGGGGACAGGAAGCTATGGCTACACCTTC
CSVEEGTGSYGYTF
>TRBJ1-5|TRBV2|15|-|-
TGTGCCAGCAGTGTCGGGGGGATGGGGGGTCAGCCCCAGCATTTT
CASSVGGMGGQPQHF
>TRBJ1-1|TRBV5-1|14|-|-
TGCGCCAGCAGCCGGGACTTCCTGAACACTGAAGCTTTCTTT
CASSRDFLNTEAFF
>TRBJ2-3|TRBV7-3|16|TRBD1|-
TGTGCCAGCAGCTTGGGGCAGAGGGGGCTCACAGATACGCAGTATTTT
CASSLGQRGLTDTQYF
>TRBJ2-5|TRBV4-1|16|-|-
TGCGCCAGCAGCCAAGATCGGCAGGGGATCAGGGAGACCCAGTACTTC
CASSQDRQGIRETQYF
>TRBJ2-7|TRBV7-2|13|-|-
TGTGCCAGCAGCTTAAGCAGGGCCGCCGAGCAGTACTTC
CASSLSRAAEQYF
>TRBJ1-2|TRBV5-8|13|-|-
TGTGCCAGCAGCTCCAGGGTTAACTATGGCTACACCTTC
CASSSRVNYGYTF
>TRBJ1-1|TRBV5-1|14|-|-
TGCGCCAGCAGCCCTGGGGGGGAAAACACTGAAGCTTTCTTT
CASSPGGENTEAFF
>TRBJ2-1|TRBV7-2|16|TRBD1|-
TGTGCCAGCAGCACCGGACAGGGAAGCTCCTACAATGAGCAGTTCTTC
CASSTGQGSSYNEQFF
>TRBJ2-7|TRBV7-2|14|TRBD1|once
TGTGCCAGCACCCTCAACAGGGGGTCCTACGAGCAGTACTTC
CASTLNRGSYEQYF
>TRBJ1-4|TRBV13|15|TRBD1|few
TGTGCCAGCAGCCTCGGACAGGGGCCCGGGGAAAAACTGTTTTTT
CASSLGQGPGEKLFF
>TRBJ2-1|TRBV2|14|TRBD2|once
TGTGCCAGCAGAGTACTAGCGGGACTAGGGGAGCAGTTCTTC
CASRVLAGLGEQFF
>TRBJ2-5|TRBV6-1|14|TRBD1|-
TGTGCCAGCAGTGGTTTGGGGACAGCAGAGACCCAGTACTTC
CASSGLGTAETQYF
>TRBJ1-5|TRBV6-1|17|-|-
TGTGCCAGCAGTGAAGAAGGTTGGGACACCGACTATCAGCCCCAGCATTTT
CASSEEGWDTDYQPQHF
>TRBJ1-5|TRBV5-6|15|-|-
TGTGCCAGCAGCTTGTTTGGGACACCTAATCAGCCCCAGCATTTT
CASSLFGTPNQPQHF
>TRBJ1-4|TRBV6-1|19|-|-
TGTGCCAGCAGTGAAATCAACAGACCCACTTTAGCAACTAATGAAAAACTGTTTTTT
CASSEINRPTLATNEKLFF
>TRBJ1-2|TRBV19|17|-|-
TGTGCCAGTAGTACAAACCCCGACAGCCTGGGGATCTATGGCTACACCTTC
CASSTNPDSLGIYGYTF
>TRBJ2-3|TRBV5-1|15|TRBD1|-
TGCGCCAGCAGCGCGGGGACAGGGGATACAGATACGCAGTATTTT
CASSAGTGDTDTQYF
>TRBJ1-1|TRBV19|14|-|-
TGTGCCAGTAAGAGTTCAGGGGTAAACACTGAAGCTTTCTTT
CASKSSGVNTEAFF
>TRBJ1-5|TRBV13|16|-|-
TGTGCCAGCAGCCAAGGGACTGCTAATAGCAATCAGCCCCAGCATTTT
CASSQGTANSNQPQHF